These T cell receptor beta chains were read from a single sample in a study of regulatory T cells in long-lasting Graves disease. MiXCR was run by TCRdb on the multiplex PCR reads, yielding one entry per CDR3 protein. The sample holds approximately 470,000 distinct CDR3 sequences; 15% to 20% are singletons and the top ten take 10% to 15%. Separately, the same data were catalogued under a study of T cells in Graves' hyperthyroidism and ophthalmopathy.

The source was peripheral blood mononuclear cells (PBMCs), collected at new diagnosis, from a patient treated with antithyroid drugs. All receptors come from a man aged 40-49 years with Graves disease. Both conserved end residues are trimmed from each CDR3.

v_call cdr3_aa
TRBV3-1 ASSQRGTNTGELF
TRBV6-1 ASSDPQGQSPGQPQH
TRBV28 ASSPRLRSNLRDTQY
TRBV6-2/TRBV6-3 ASSYDRYEQY
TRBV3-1 ASSQRGGTGFNEQF
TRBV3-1 ASSSGTGASYEQY
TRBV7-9 ASAGGQDGYT
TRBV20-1 SARDQRIDTQY
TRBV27 ASSRQFLPDTQY
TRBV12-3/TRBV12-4 ASSLGTTAKNIQY
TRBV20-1 SARKPRQLGTEAF
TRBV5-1 ASSLEAGRVLAYEQY
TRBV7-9 ASSRQDAYEQY
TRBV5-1 ASSLEGFPSGANVLT
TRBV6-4 ASSERINNEQF
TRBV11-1 ASSLRRGGHFTDTQY